These 7 T cell receptor beta chains were all obtained from the same sample, sequenced in a study of cytomegalovirus exposure and HLA in healthy donors. The primer mix had 60 Vbeta and 13 Jbeta primers. The assay was immunoSEQ multiplex PCR, and TCRdb's table has in-frame clones only and misses some. This table holds roughly 56,000 clones, over 70% found once. The specimen was PBMCs. These receptors were obtained from a man aged 45-60 years in good health and CMV-seropositive.

This clone has only one observation. At one end, the junction sequence differs from germline, possibly due to a read error. V gene TRBV29-1 combines with J gene TRBJ1-5; D is unclear. The CDR3 contains 14 residues. Per germline, CDR1 SQVTM and CDR2 ANQGSEA. The CDR3 sequence: CSVEWAASNQPQNF. The CDR3 DNA sequence: TGCAGCGTTGAATGGGCAGCTAGCAATCAGCCCCAGAATTTT. The full variable domain, rest sourced from reference TRBV29-1 and TRBJ1-5, is SAVISQKPSRDICQRGTSLTIQCQVDSQVTMMFWYRQQPGQSLTLIATANQGSEATYESGFVIDKFPISRPNLTFSTLTVSNMSPEDSSIYLCSVEWAASNQPQNFGDGTRLSIL.

This clone was observed once. The chain links TRBV19 to TRBJ1-4; TRBD1 agrees at 7 bases. Germline V lookup: CDR1 LNHDA, CDR2 SQIVND (reference sequence). The CDR3 loop spans 13 amino acids. After removal of 3 bases from V and 11 bases from J, the junction contained 6 bases not matched to a gene. The CDR3 DNA sequence: TGTGCCAGTAGTATCTCTCAGGGGGACAAACTGTTTTTT. Its protein is CASSISQGDKLFF.

The chain has TRBV6-6 and TRBJ2-1; 8 bases match TRBD1. Germline V lookup: CDR1 MNHNY, CDR2 SVGAGI (reference sequence). V lost 6 bases, J lost 2 bases, and 9 bases stayed unmatched. The CDR3 has 16 amino acids. The CDR3 DNA sequence: TGTGCCAGCAGACCGCCCCGCAGGGGGCCCTACAATGAGCAGTTCTTC. It codes for CASRPPRRGPYNEQFF.

This clone was counted once. The chain combines TRBV19 with TRBJ2-7; 11 bases fit TRBD1. J gave up 4 bases and V 3 bases, and 5 bases lay outside the gene matches. Germline CDR1 LNHDA, CDR2 SQIVND (reference sequence). The CDR3 length is 15 residues. CDR3 coding DNA: TGTGCCAGTAGTATTCTGGGACAGGGGGAGTACGAGCAGTACTTC. As protein: CASSILGQGEYEQYF.

This clone was seen a single time. CDR3 in DNA: TGTGCCAGTAGCAAACAGGGGGCCCCCAATGAAGCTTTCTTT. Its protein is CASSKQGAPNEAFF. This chain joins TRBV19 and TRBJ1-1; TRBD1 aligns across 9 bases. The CDR3 is made up of 14 amino acids. Germline CDR1 LNHDA, CDR2 SQIVND (reference sequence). J gave up 7 bases and V 6 bases, and 9 bases lay outside the gene matches.

This clone was seen a few times. This sequence joins TRBV4-2 and TRBJ1-1, with 8 bases matching TRBD1. Germline trimming cut 4 bases from V and 4 bases from J; bases unmatched to any gene: 2. The germline gives CDR1 LGHNA, CDR2 YNFKEQ. This CDR3 is 13 amino acids long. The CDR3 reads CASSPTGATEAFF. The CDR3, as DNA: TGTGCCAGCAGCCCGACAGGGGCCACTGAAGCTTTCTTT.

The chain uses TRBV4-3 and TRBJ1-5, with TRBD1 matching 10 bases. V trimming: 3 bases; J trimming: 6 bases; junction bases outside the gene matches: 5. There are 15 residues in the CDR3. Per germline, CDR1 LGHNA and CDR2 YSLEER. The CDR3 region has the DNA TGCGCCAGCAGCCAGGGGACAGGGGCCGGTCAGCCCCAGCATTTT. This gives the protein CASSQGTGAGQPQHF.